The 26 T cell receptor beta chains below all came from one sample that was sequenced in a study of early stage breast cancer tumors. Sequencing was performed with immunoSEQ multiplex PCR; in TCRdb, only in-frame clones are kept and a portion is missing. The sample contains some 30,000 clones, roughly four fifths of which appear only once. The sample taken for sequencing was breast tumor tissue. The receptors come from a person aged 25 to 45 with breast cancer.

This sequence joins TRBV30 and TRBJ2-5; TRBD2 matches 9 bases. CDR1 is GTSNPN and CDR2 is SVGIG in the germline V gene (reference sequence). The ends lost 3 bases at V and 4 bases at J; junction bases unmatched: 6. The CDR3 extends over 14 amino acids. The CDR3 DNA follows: TGTGCCTGGAGGGCGGGAGGGCCGAGAGAGACCCAGTACTTC. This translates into CAWRAGGPRETQYF.

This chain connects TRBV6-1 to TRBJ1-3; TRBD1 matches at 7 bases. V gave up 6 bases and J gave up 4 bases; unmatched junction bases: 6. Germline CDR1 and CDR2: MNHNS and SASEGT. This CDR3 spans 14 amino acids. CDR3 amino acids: CASSLAGQGNTIYF. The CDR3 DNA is TGTGCCAGCAGCTTGGCGGGACAGGGAAACACCATATATTTT.

The CDR3 coding sequence is TGTGCCAGCAGCTTGATACATTTTGACTCTGGGGCCAACGTCCTGACTTTC. It codes for CASSLIHFDSGANVLTF. This sequence joins TRBV5-5 and TRBJ2-6; no definite D call. The CDR3 consists of 17 residues. Germline CDR1 SGHKS, CDR2 YYEKEE (reference sequence). The V and J ends lost 1 base and 0 bases respectively, with 11 bases between them.

CDR3 region: CASSPEGLAGGITDTQYF. CDR3 sequence (DNA): TGTGCCAGCAGCCCCGAGGGTCTAGCGGGAGGAATCACAGATACGCAGTATTTT. This chain uses TRBV7-8 with TRBJ2-3; 11 positions agree with TRBD2. Germline loops: CDR1 SGHVS, CDR2 FQNEAQ. This CDR3 is 18 amino acids long. The ends lost 5 bases at V and 2 bases at J; junction bases unmatched: 12.

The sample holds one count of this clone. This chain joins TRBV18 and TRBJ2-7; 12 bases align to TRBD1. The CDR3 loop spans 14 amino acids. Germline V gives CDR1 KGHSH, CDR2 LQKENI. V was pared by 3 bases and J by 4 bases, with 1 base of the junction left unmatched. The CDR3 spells CASSPGQGAYEQYF. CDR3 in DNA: TGTGCCAGCTCACCGGGACAGGGGGCTTACGAGCAGTACTTC.

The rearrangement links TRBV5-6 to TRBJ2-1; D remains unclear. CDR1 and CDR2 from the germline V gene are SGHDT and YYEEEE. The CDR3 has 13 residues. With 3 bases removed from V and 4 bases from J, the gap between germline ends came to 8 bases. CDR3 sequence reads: CASSWNLYNEQFF. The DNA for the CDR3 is TGTGCCAGCAGCTGGAATCTTTACAATGAGCAGTTCTTC.

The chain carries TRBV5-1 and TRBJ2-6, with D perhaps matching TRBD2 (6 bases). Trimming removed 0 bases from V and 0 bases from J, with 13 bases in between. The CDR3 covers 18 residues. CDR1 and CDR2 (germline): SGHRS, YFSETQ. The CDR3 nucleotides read TGCGCCAGCAGCTTGGGGGACTTTTCTTACTCTGGGGCCAACGTCCTGACTTTC. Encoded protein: CASSLGDFSYSGANVLTF.

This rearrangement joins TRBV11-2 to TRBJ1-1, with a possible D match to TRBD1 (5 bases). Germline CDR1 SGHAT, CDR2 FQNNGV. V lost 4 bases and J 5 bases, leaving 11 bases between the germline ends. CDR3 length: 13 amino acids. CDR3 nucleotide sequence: TGTGCCAGCAGCTATCGGGGGGGGACTGAAGCTTTCTTT. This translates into CASSYRGGTEAFF.

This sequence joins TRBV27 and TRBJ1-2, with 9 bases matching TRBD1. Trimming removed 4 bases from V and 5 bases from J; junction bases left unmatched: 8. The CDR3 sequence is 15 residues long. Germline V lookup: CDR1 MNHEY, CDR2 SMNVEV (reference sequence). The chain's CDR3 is CASSSRTGVWYGYTF. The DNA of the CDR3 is TGTGCCAGCAGTTCCCGGACAGGGGTGTGGTATGGCTACACCTTC.

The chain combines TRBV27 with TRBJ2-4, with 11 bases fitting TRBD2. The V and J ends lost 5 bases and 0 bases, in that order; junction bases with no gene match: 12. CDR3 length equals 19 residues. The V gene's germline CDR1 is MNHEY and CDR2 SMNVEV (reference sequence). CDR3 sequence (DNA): TGTGCCAGCAGTCCAGCCCCGGGACTAGCGGTTCTAGCCAAAAACATTCAGTACTTC. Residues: CASSPAPGLAVLAKNIQYF.

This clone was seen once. The CDR3 loop reads CASSATSNNEQFF. CDR3 sequence (DNA): TGTGCCAGCAGCGCCACTAGCAACAATGAGCAGTTCTTC. The V call is TRBV7-7, the J call TRBJ2-1; D might be TRBD2 (6 bases). V was clipped by 5 bases and J by 5 bases, with 10 bases between them. Per the germline V gene, CDR1 is SSHAT and CDR2 is FNYEAQ (reference sequence). This CDR3 spans 13 amino acids.

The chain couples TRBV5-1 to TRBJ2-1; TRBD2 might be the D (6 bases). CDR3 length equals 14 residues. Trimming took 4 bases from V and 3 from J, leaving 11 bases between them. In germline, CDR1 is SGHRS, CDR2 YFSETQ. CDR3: CASSRDWVYNEQFF. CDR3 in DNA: TGCGCCAGCAGCCGGGACTGGGTCTACAATGAGCAGTTCTTC.

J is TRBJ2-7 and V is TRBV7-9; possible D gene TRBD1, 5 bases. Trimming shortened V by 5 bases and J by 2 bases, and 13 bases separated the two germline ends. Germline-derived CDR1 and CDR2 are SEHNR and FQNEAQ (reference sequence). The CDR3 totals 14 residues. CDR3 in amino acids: CASSPKTATYEQYF. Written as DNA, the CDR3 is TGTGCCAGCAGCCCGAAGACAGCTACCTACGAGCAGTACTTC.

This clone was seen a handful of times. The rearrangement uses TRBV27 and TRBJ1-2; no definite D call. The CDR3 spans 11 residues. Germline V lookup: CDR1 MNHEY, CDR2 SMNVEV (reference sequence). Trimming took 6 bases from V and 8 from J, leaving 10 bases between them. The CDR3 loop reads CASSEAGGYTF. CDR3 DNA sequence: TGTGCCAGCAGCGAAGCGGGGGGCTACACCTTC.

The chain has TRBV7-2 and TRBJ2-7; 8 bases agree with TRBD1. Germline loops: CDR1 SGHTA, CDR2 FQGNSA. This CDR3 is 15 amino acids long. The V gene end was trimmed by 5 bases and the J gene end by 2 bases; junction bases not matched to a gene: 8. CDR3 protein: CASSLTGGDPYEQYF. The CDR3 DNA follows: TGTGCCAGCAGCCTTACAGGGGGTGATCCCTACGAGCAGTACTTC.

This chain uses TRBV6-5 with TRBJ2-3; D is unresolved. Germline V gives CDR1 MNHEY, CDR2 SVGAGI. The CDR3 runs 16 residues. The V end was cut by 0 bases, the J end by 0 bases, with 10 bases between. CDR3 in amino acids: CASSYSRTASTDTQYF. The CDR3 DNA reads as TGTGCCAGCAGTTACTCGAGAACAGCCAGCACAGATACGCAGTATTTT.

CDR3 loop: CASSHRLAGEQYF. The CDR3 nucleotides read TGTGCCAGCAGCCACCGACTAGCGGGCGAGCAGTACTTC. J is TRBJ2-7 and V is TRBV11-3, with TRBD2 matching 10 bases. J lost 6 bases, V lost 5 bases, and 4 bases had no gene match. Germline lookup yields CDR1 SGHNT and CDR2 YENEEA. CDR3 length: 13 amino acids.

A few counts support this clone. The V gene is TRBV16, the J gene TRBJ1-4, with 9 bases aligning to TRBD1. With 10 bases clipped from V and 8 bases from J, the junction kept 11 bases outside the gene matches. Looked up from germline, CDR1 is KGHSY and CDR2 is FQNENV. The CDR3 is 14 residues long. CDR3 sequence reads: CATKRTGGGEKLFF. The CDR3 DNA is TGTGCCACCAAGAGAACAGGGGGCGGCGAAAAACTGTTTTTT.

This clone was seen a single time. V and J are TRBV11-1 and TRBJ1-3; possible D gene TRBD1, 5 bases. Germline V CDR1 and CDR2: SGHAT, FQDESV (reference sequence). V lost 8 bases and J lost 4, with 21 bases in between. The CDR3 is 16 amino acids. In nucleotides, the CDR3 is TGTGCCAGCCGTACTGGACACCTCGATCGAGGAAACACCATATATTTT. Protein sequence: CASRTGHLDRGNTIYF.

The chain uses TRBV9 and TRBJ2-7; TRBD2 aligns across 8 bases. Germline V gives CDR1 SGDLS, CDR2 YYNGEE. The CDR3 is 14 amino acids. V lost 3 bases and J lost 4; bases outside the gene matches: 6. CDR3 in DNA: TGTGCCAGCAGCGCCGGGGGGGTAGGGTACGAGCAGTACTTC. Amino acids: CASSAGGVGYEQYF.

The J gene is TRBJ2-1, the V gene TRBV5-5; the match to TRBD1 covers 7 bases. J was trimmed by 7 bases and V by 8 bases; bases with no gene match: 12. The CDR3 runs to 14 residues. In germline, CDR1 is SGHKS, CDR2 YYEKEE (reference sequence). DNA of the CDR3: TGTGCCAGTTATCGGACAGGTTCGGGTAATGAGCAGTTCTTC. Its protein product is CASYRTGSGNEQFF.

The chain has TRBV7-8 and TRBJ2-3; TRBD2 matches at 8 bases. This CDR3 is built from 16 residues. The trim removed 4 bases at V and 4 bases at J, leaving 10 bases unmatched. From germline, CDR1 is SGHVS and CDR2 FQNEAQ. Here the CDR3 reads CASSSFSGLVPDTQYF. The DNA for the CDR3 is TGTGCCAGCAGCTCATTTTCGGGACTAGTTCCAGATACGCAGTATTTT. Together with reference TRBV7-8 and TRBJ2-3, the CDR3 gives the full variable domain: GAGVSQSPRYKVAKRGQDVALRCDPISGHVSLFWYQQALGQGPEFLTYFQNEAQLDKSGLPSDRFFAERPEGSVSTLKIQRTQQEDSAVYLCASSSFSGLVPDTQYFGPGTRLTVL.

The CDR3 sequence: CASSLTRTDALHGGYTF. The CDR3 nucleotides are TGTGCCAGCAGCTTAACGCGGACAGACGCTCTCCACGGTGGCTACACCTTC. V and J are TRBV7-9 and TRBJ1-2, with a possible D match to TRBD1 (6 bases). The CDR3 contains 17 residues. Trimming cost V 2 bases and J 7 bases, with 23 bases left between them. CDR1 SEHNR and CDR2 FQNEAQ come from the germline V gene (reference sequence).

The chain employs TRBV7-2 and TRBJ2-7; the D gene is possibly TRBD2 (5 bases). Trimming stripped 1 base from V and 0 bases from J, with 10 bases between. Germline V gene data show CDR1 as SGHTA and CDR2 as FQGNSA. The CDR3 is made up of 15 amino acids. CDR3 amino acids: CASSLDSGNSYEQYF. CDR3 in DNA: TGTGCCAGCAGCTTAGACTCGGGGAACTCCTACGAGCAGTACTTC.

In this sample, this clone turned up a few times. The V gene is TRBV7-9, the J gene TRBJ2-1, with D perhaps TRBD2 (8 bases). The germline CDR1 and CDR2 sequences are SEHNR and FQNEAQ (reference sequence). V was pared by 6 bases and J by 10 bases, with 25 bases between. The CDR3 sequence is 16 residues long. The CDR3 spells CASSPGGREVLREQFF. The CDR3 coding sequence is TGTGCCAGCAGTCCAGGGGGGCGGGAGGTACTACGGGAGCAGTTCTTC.

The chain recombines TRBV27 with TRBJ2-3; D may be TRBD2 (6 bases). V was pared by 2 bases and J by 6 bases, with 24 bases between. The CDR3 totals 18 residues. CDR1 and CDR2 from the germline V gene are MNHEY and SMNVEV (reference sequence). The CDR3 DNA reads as TGTGCCAGCAGTTTAAGACTGGGCGGGGCATTATACGGGGATACGCAGTATTTT. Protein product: CASSLRLGGALYGDTQYF.